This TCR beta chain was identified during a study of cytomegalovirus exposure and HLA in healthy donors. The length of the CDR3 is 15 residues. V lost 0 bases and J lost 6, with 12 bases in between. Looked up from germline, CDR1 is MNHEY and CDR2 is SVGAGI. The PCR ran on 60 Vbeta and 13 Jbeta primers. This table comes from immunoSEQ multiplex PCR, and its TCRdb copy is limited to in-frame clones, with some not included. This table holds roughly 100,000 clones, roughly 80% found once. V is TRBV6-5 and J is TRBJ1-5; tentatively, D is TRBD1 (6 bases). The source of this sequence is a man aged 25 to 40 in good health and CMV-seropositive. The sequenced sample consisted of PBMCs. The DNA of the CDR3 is TGTGCCAGCAGTTACTCGCGGGGGCTCGGTCAGCCCCAGCATTTT. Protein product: CASSYSRGLGQPQHF.